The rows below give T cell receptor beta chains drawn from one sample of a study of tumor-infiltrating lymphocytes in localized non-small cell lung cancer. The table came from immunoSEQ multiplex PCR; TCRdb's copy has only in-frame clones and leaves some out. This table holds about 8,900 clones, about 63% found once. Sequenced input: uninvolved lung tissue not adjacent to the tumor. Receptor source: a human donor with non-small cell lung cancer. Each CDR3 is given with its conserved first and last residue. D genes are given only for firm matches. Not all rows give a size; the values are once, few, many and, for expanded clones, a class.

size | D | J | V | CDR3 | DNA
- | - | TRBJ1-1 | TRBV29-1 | CSVEFFLNTEAFF | TGCAGCGTTGAGTTTTTTCTGAACACTGAAGCTTTCTTT
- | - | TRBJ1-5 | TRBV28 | CASRGANQPQHF | TGTGCCAGCAGGGGGGCGAATCAGCCCCAGCATTTT
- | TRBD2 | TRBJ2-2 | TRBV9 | CASSPRGAGDVGELFF | TGTGCCAGCAGCCCCCGAGGAGCGGGAGACGTCGGGGAGCTGTTTTTT
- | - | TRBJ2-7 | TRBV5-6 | CASSSRRGVWYEQYF | TGTGCCAGCAGCTCACGGAGGGGGGTTTGGTACGAGCAGTACTTC
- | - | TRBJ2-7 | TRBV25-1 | CASSARDVAYEQYF | TGTGCCAGCAGTGCCCGGGACGTAGCCTACGAGCAGTACTTC
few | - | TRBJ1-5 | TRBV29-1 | CSVIQGRDQPQHF | TGCAGCGTCATACAGGGAAGGGATCAGCCCCAGCATTTT
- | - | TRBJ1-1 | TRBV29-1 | CSARTGTGGTEAFF | TGCAGCGCCAGAACCGGGACGGGAGGGACTGAAGCTTTCTTT
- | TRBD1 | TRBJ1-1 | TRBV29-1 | CSANRGQNTEAFF | TGCAGCGCCAACAGGGGGCAGAACACTGAAGCTTTCTTT
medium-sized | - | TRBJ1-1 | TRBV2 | CASMGRGVAFF | TGTGCCAGCATGGGTAGAGGGGTAGCTTTCTTT
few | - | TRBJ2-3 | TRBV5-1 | CASSLKMGGQGTQYF | TGCGCCAGCAGCTTGAAAATGGGCGGCCAGGGCACGCAGTATTTT
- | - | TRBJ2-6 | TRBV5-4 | CASSSFGGTGMGGANVLTF | TGTGCCAGCAGCTCTTTTGGGGGTACAGGGATGGGTGGGGCCAACGTCCTGACTTTC
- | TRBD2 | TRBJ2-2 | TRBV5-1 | CASSKGLTRTGELFF | TGCGCCAGCAGCAAGGGACTAACACGCACCGGGGAGCTGTTTTTT
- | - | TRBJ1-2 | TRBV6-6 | CASSQPTASGYTF | TGTGCCAGCAGCCAGCCGACGGCTTCTGGCTACACCTTC
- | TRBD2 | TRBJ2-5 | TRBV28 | CASSPSGRQETQYF | TGTGCCAGCAGTCCTAGCGGGAGGCAAGAGACCCAGTACTTC
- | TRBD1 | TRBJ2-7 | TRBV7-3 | CASSQGTGFDEQYF | TGTGCCAGCAGTCAGGGGACAGGGTTTGATGAGCAGTACTTC
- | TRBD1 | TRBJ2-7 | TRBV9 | CASSVGPRTGGTEQYF | TGTGCCAGCAGCGTAGGACCCCGGACAGGGGGTACCGAGCAGTACTTC
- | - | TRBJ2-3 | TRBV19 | CASSNQEGSTDTQYF | TGTGCCAGTAGTAATCAGGAGGGTAGCACAGATACGCAGTATTTT
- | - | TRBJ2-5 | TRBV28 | CASSKGFGGKETQYF | TGTGCCAGCAGTAAAGGGTTCGGTGGGAAAGAGACCCAGTACTTC
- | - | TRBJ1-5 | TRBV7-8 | CASSFGGPNQPQHF | TGTGCCAGCAGCTTCGGGGGACCCAATCAGCCCCAGCATTTT
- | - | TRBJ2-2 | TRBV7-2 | CASSPQPRGHTGELFF | TGTGCCAGCAGCCCTCAACCCCGGGGACACACCGGGGAGCTGTTTTTT
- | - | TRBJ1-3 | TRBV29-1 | CSVGSGGASSGNTIYF | TGCAGCGTCGGTAGTGGGGGGGCCTCCTCTGGAAACACCATATATTTT
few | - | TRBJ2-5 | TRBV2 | CASTLRLAETQYF | TGTGCCAGCACCCTGCGCCTAGCGGAGACCCAGTACTTC
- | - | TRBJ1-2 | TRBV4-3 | CASSPRVSGEGYGYTF | TGCGCCAGCAGCCCGAGGGTGTCAGGGGAAGGCTATGGCTACACCTTC
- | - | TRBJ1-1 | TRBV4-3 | CASSQEPGANTEAFF | TGCGCCAGCAGCCAAGAACCCGGGGCGAACACTGAAGCTTTCTTT
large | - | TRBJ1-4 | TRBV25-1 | CASSPGDGKENEKLFF | TGTGCCAGCAGTCCCGGGGACGGAAAGGAGAATGAAAAACTGTTTTTT
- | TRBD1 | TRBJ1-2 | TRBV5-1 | CASSLGQGNGGYTF | TGCGCCAGCAGCTTGGGACAGGGGAATGGTGGCTACACCTTC
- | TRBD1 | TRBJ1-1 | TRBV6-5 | CASGRDRAFF | TGTGCCAGCGGGCGGGACAGAGCTTTCTTT
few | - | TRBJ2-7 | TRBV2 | CASSIDSLEQYF | TGTGCCAGCAGTATAGACTCGCTCGAGCAGTACTTC
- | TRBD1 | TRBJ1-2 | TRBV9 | CASSAPGTGYGYTF | TGTGCCAGCAGCGCCCCGGGGACAGGGTATGGCTACACCTTC
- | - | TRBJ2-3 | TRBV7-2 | CASSLALTATDTQYF | TGTGCCAGCAGCTTAGCATTGACAGCAACAGATACGCAGTATTTT
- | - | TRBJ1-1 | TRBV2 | CASNPGEAFF | TGTGCCAGCAATCCAGGTGAAGCTTTCTTT
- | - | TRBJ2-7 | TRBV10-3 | CAISDVEISSYEQYF | TGTGCCATCAGTGATGTAGAGATAAGCTCCTACGAGCAGTACTTC
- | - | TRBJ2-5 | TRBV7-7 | CASSPGHQETQYF | TGTGCTAGCAGCCCGGGACACCAAGAGACCCAGTACTTC
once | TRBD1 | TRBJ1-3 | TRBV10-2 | CASSVTGAGSGNTIYF | TGCGCCAGCAGCGTGACAGGGGCCGGTTCCGGAAACACCATATATTTT
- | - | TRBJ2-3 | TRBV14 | CASSDKNTDTQYF | TGTGCCAGCAGCGATAAAAACACAGATACGCAGTATTTT
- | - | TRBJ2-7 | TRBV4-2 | CASSQTPGSSYEQYF | TGTGCCAGCAGCCAGACTCCGGGATCCTCCTACGAGCAGTACTTC
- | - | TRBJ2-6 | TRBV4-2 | CASSQDGLSGANVLTF | TGTGCCAGCAGCCAAGACGGTCTCTCTGGGGCCAACGTCCTGACTTTC
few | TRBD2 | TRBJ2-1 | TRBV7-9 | CASSLGTRSDGQFF | TGTGCCAGCAGCTTAGGGACTAGATCGGACGGGCAGTTCTTC
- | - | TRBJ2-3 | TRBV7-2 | CAIRGQPNRADTQYF | TGTGCCATCAGAGGACAGCCTAACAGGGCAGATACGCAGTATTTT
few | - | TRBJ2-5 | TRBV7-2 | CASSLGLGGTQYF | TGTGCCAGCAGCTTAGGACTAGGCGGGACCCAGTACTTC
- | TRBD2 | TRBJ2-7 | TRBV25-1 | CASGRGQSQYF | TGTGCCAGCGGGAGGGGCCAGTCGCAGTACTTC
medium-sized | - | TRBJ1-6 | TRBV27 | CASSLGQSPLHF | TGTGCCAGCAGTTTAGGACAGTCACCCCTCCACTTT
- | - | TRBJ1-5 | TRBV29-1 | CSVSVGSNQPQHF | TGCAGCGTTAGCGTGGGGAGCAATCAGCCCCAGCATTTT
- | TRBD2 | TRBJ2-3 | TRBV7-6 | CASSPSGRGNTQYF | TGTGCCAGCAGCCCTAGCGGGAGGGGAAATACGCAGTATTTT
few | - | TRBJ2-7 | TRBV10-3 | CAISALQGKKAYEQYF | TGTGCCATCAGCGCATTACAGGGAAAGAAAGCCTACGAGCAGTACTTC
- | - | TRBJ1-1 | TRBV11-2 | CASRRQENTEAFF | TGTGCCAGCAGGCGGCAGGAGAACACTGAAGCTTTCTTT